These 18 T cell receptor beta chains share one sample of origin, sequenced in a study of blood T cell repertoires in COVID-19. Profiling relied on immunoSEQ multiplex PCR, and the TCRdb table lists in-frame clones only, not all of them. The sample shows 55,000 to 85,000 clones, approximately 79% of them seen only once. The source material was peripheral blood. These receptors were obtained from a man between 60 and 70 years old with active or convalescent COVID-19.

The chain recombines TRBV3-1 (or the pseudogene TRBV3-2) with TRBJ2-7; maybe TRBD2 (6 bases). Germline-derived CDR1 and CDR2 are LGHDT and YNNKEL (reference sequence). Deletions cut 4 bases from V and 2 bases from J, with 15 bases between. The CDR3 has 15 amino acids. DNA for the CDR3: TGTGCCAGCAGCCTCACTCAGACGGGAGCCTACGAGCAGTACTTC. It encodes CASSLTQTGAYEQYF.

This clone was seen just once. The V gene is TRBV7-3, the J gene TRBJ1-1; D ambiguous. CDR3 length: 15 residues. Germline CDR1 is SGHTA and CDR2 is FQGTGA. The germline V and J ends were trimmed by 6 bases and 5 bases, with 19 bases remaining between them. CDR3: CASSLDPGMETEAFF. In DNA form, the CDR3 reads TGTGCCAGCAGTCTAGACCCGGGAATGGAAACTGAAGCTTTCTTT.

This clone was observed a few times. J is TRBJ2-7 and V is TRBV5-4; weak D call: TRBD2 (5 bases). V was clipped by 0 bases and J by 6 bases, with 16 bases between them. CDR3 length: 15 residues. Germline V CDR1 and CDR2: SGHNT, YYREEE (reference sequence). The CDR3 spells CASSLEGLSRGEQYF. The DNA for the CDR3 is TGTGCCAGCAGCTTGGAGGGTCTCTCTCGGGGCGAGCAGTACTTC.

V usage is TRBV6-1 and J usage is TRBJ2-7; the match to TRBD1 covers 7 bases. The germline V gene has CDR1 MNHNS and CDR2 SASEGT. The CDR3 has 14 residues. V gave up 3 bases and J gave up 6 bases; unmatched junction bases: 8. As DNA, the CDR3 is TGTGCCAGCAGTGAGAGACAGGGTCTCGGCGAGCAGTACTTC. This gives the protein CASSERQGLGEQYF.

Only one count was recorded for this clone. This sequence joins TRBV24-1 and TRBJ2-1, with 8 nucleotides matching TRBD2. This CDR3 comprises 19 residues. Germline V lookup: CDR1 KGHDR, CDR2 SFDVKD. Trimming cost V 2 bases and J 3 bases; bases outside gene matches: 14. The CDR3 spells CATSDSLEAAGAHYNEQFF. CDR3 nucleotide sequence: TGTGCCACCAGTGATTCCCTCGAAGCAGCGGGGGCACACTACAATGAGCAGTTCTTC.

The chain links TRBV11-2 to TRBJ2-7; 8 bases map to TRBD1. CDR3 length: 13 amino acids. CDR1 and CDR2 from the germline V gene are SGHAT and FQNNGV. V trimming: 4 bases; J trimming: 3 bases; junction bases outside the gene matches: 2. CDR3: CASSSTGGYEQYF. Written as DNA, the CDR3 is TGTGCCAGCAGCTCCACAGGGGGCTACGAGCAGTACTTC. The full variable domain, completed using reference TRBV11-2 and TRBJ2-7, is EAGVAQSPRYKIIEKRQSVAFWCNPISGHATLYWYQQILGQGPKLLIQFQNNGVVDDSQLPKDRFSAERLKGVDSTLKIQPAKLEDSAVYLCASSSTGGYEQYFGPGTRLTVT.

The chain joins TRBV7-9 to TRBJ1-6; D possibly corresponds to TRBD1 (6 bases). This CDR3 has 13 amino acids. The V end was cut by 7 bases, the J end by 13 bases, with 17 bases between. CDR1 is SEHNR, CDR2 FQNEAQ, per germline (reference sequence). CDR3 sequence reads: CASTQGPDFPLHF. The CDR3 region has the DNA TGTGCCAGCACACAGGGTCCCGATTTTCCCCTCCACTTT. Together with reference TRBV7-9 and TRBJ1-6, the CDR3 gives the full variable domain: DTGVSQNPRHKITKRGQNVTFRCDPISEHNRLYWYRQTLGQGPEFLTYFQNEAQLEKSRLLSDRFSAERPKGSFSTLEIQRTEQGDSAMYLCASTQGPDFPLHFGNGTRLTVT.

The V and J genes are TRBV9 and TRBJ2-3, with 9 bases lining up with TRBD2. The length of the CDR3 is 16 residues. Germline V gives CDR1 SGDLS, CDR2 YYNGEE. Unmatched junction bases numbered 4, after V lost 0 bases and J lost 2 bases. The CDR3 DNA is TGTGCCAGCAGCGTAGGGCTAGCGGGGATCACAGATACGCAGTATTTT. Its protein product is CASSVGLAGITDTQYF.

This chain uses TRBV15 with TRBJ1-1; D perhaps matches TRBD1 (6 bases). Germline assignment: CDR1 LNHNV and CDR2 YYDKDF (reference sequence). This CDR3 spans 12 amino acids. The V end was cut by 0 bases, the J end by 10 bases, with 9 bases between. The CDR3 nucleotides read TGTGCCACCAGCAGAGATCGGGGGGCAGCTTTCTTT. It codes for CATSRDRGAAFF.

The V call is TRBV3-1 (or the pseudogene TRBV3-2), the J call TRBJ2-3; TRBD2 agrees at 10 bases. V was clipped by 3 bases and J by 4 bases; unmatched bases: 7. The CDR3 is 16 residues long. Germline V gene data show CDR1 as LGHDT and CDR2 as YNNKEL (reference sequence). The DNA of the CDR3 is TGTGCCAGCAGCCAGGCCATAGCGGGGGGCCCAGATACGCAGTATTTT. Its protein is CASSQAIAGGPDTQYF.

This rearrangement joins TRBV6-5 to TRBJ2-5, with a possible D match to TRBD2 (6 bases). The V end was cut by 5 bases, the J end by 2 bases, with 12 bases between. Germline lookup yields CDR1 MNHEY and CDR2 SVGAGI. The CDR3 covers 14 residues. The CDR3 loop is CASSPRRGQETQYF. The CDR3 region has the DNA TGTGCCAGCAGTCCTCGCCGGGGGCAAGAGACCCAGTACTTC.

In this sample, this clone turned up once. The rearrangement joins TRBV7-2 to TRBJ2-7; a weak D match, TRBD1 (7 bases). Germline CDR1 and CDR2: SGHTA and FQGNSA. This CDR3 has 17 amino acids. Trimming took off 6 bases at V and 4 bases at J, with 25 bases between the two ends. The CDR3 nucleotides are TGTGCCAGCAGTTACGCTTATCTCCCGCAGGGGGGATACGAGCAGTACTTC. It codes for CASSYAYLPQGGYEQYF.

The rearrangement links TRBV28 to TRBJ2-7; weak D call: TRBD2 (5 bases). The V gene lost 4 bases and the J gene lost 1 base, with 26 bases spanning the gap. This CDR3 spans 19 amino acids. The V gene's germline CDR1 is MDHEN and CDR2 SYDVKM. CDR3: CASSSPILRWAGESYEQYF. The DNA of the CDR3 is TGTGCCAGCAGTTCCCCTATCCTTCGATGGGCGGGTGAATCCTACGAGCAGTACTTC.

The genes are TRBV27 and TRBJ2-7, with D perhaps TRBD2 (5 bases). The V gene lost 5 bases and the J gene lost 9 bases, with 20 bases spanning the gap. Looked up from germline, CDR1 is MNHEY and CDR2 is SMNVEV (reference sequence). The CDR3 contains 14 residues. CDR3 residues: CASSRAEAYDGQYF. CDR3 nucleotide sequence: TGTGCCAGCAGTAGAGCGGAAGCCTACGATGGGCAGTACTTC.

The V and J genes are TRBV18 and TRBJ1-5; 8 bases fit TRBD1. The CDR3 covers 15 residues. J lost 7 bases, V lost 5 bases, and 10 bases had no gene match. Germline-derived CDR1 and CDR2 are KGHSH and LQKENI. Written as DNA, the CDR3 is TGTGCCAGCTCAGATCAAGGACAGGGCGGACAGCCCCAGCATTTT. Amino acid sequence: CASSDQGQGGQPQHF.

This clone was detected a few times. Here the CDR3 DNA reads TGCGCCAGCAGCTTAGGGACAGGCAGCATGACCGGGGAGCTGTTTTTT. It is translated as CASSLGTGSMTGELFF. The rearrangement joins TRBV5-1 to TRBJ2-2, with 8 nucleotides matching TRBD1. CDR3 length equals 16 residues. Germline V lookup: CDR1 SGHRS, CDR2 YFSETQ. Trimming removed 2 bases from V and 5 bases from J; junction bases left unmatched: 8.

This clone came up many times. Distinct nucleotide sequences in the sample also encode this CDR3. This rearrangement joins TRBV3-1 (or the pseudogene TRBV3-2) to TRBJ2-2, with D perhaps TRBD1 (5 bases). CDR3 size: 14 residues. Per germline, CDR1 LGHDT and CDR2 YNNKEL (reference sequence). The V gene lost 0 bases and the J gene lost 5 bases, with 7 bases spanning the gap. CDR3 protein: CASSQDSGTGELFF. In DNA, the CDR3 is TGTGCCAGCAGCCAAGATTCAGGGACCGGGGAGCTGTTTTTT.

The chain employs TRBV7-2 and TRBJ1-4, with 7 bases that match TRBD1. V lost 6 bases to trimming and J lost 3 bases; unmatched junction nucleotides: 7. CDR3 length equals 15 residues. The germline V gene encodes CDR1 SGHTA and CDR2 FQGNSA. The CDR3, as DNA: TGTGCCAGCAGGAAAAGACAGGGTTCTAATGAAAAACTGTTTTTT. It translates to CASRKRQGSNEKLFF.